This entry features one TCR beta chain sequence. At least ten counts were recorded for this clonotype. Its antigen remains undetermined. Base qualities are not provided; no much larger clone lies one nucleotide away. A distance of 16 bases separates the germline ends of V and J, which lose 0 bases and 7 bases respectively. There are 15 amino acids in the CDR3, from cysteine to phenylalanine inclusive. The entry retains the CDR3 DNA only, 45 bases that are in frame from base 1. CDR1 and CDR2, per the germline V gene (reference sequence), are SEHNR and FQNEAQ. The source of the sample is a study of Graves' ophthalmopathy and Graves' hyperthyroidism (dated by TCRdb to the late 2010s). About the study as a whole: Stable hyperthyroidism was defined as no progression to ophthalmopathy within 18 months of follow-up. The study used signatures of the TCR beta repertoire to tell Graves' ophthalmopathy apart from Graves' hyperthyroidism and to predict which patients would progress to ophthalmopathy. In total, over 130 blood samples were TCR-sequenced: fewer than 50 ophthalmopathy, about 75 hyperthyroidism and some 17 hyperthyroidism-to-ophthalmopathy patients. To explore V-J signatures distinguishing ophthalmopathy from hyperthyroidism, a discovery set of around 100 patients (fewer than 45 ophthalmopathy, 57 stable hyperthyroidism) was enrolled. An independent validation cohort comprised 18 hyperthyroidism patients and 15 to 17 patients who later progressed from hyperthyroidism to ophthalmopathy. In a handful of hyperthyroidism patients, the T-cell repertoire of thyroid tissue was compared with the T-cell repertoire of blood. Once sampling was done, hyperthyroidism patients were given methimazole at a starting dose of 30 mg daily, while ophthalmopathy patients were given high-dose intravenous methylprednisolone.

TCR beta CDR3 regions were amplified from RNA transcripts for repertoire sequencing. HTBI primers and the Qiagen OneStep RT-PCR kit were used in a first-round RT-PCR, which was followed by a second-round multiplex PCR, size selection and purification. Libraries were sequenced on an Illumina HiSeq2000 using paired-end 100 bp reads. The original methods were these. SOAPnuke was used to process the reads, removing any read that contained adapters or uncalled bases, had a mean Phred below 15, or lacked an exact match to the constant primer or identifier. COPE v1.2.5 was used to merge high-quality paired reads. Each unique nucleotide sequence was treated as a clonotype, and MiTCR v1.1 was used to align the clonotypes to the IMGT TRB V, D and J references. The analysis was limited to V-J combinations with a frequency above 0.0001, which together covered around 99% of the repertoires. For each V-J combination, a TCR clonal expansion and chaos score was defined as F50 clonal expansion divided by the chaos observed in the TCRdist matrix. Features were reduced by Welch's t-statistics and random forest to over ten V-J combinations, which fed a naive Bayes classifier. The Morisita-Horn index was used to measure how similar the thyroid and blood repertoires were. The public sequencing data were trimmed at Q25 with fastp and processed into clonotypes with MiXCR by TCRdb, which kept only in-frame beta chains. Entries that share a CDR3 protein sequence are merged under the most common genes and DNA. The V and J calls follow TCRdb's processing rather than the paper's. The sample contains around 1,200,000 distinct CDR3 sequences, less than 45% of them found a single time. The ten most abundant clones make up 8.5% to 14% of the sample.

The hyperthyroidism patients were 18 to 65 years old and newly diagnosed, with a disease duration of less than 2 months. Patients with other autoimmune diseases, uncontrolled infections, pregnancy or lactation were excluded. Diagnosis was based on clinical symptoms, serum thyroxine, TRAb, thyroid ultrasound and orbital computed tomography. Trizol reagent was used to extract the total RNA, and its quality was then checked on an Agilent 2100 Bioanalyzer. The investigation overall reported the following: Most expanded thyroid clonotypes with frequency above 0.001 were also detected in blood, suggesting blood repertoires may reflect the thyroid immune response. No statistical method was used to predetermine the sample size, and group allocation was not hidden from the investigators. In cross-validation, the 13-signature model distinguished ophthalmopathy from stable hyperthyroidism with about 87% sensitivity and roughly 81% specificity, and in the test set the corresponding values were roughly 80% and 76%. In validation, the model predicted ophthalmopathy progression with about 71% sensitivity and approximately 78% specificity; roughly 12 predicted patients were CT-confirmed with GO in a median of approximately 6.5 months.

Sequencing used peripheral blood or thyroid tissue (not recorded which). The clonotype comes from an adult man with Graves' hyperthyroidism. The V gene is TRBV7-9 and the J gene is TRBJ2-7, with TRBD2 tentatively as D gene (6 bases match). The DNA sequence is given as TGTGCCAGCAGCTTAGCCGCGGGGCCCTACCCTGAGCAGTACTTC. The translation is CASSLAAGPYPEQYF.